These 21 T cell receptor beta chains originate from one sample sequenced in a study of shared clonotypes between healthy human individuals. Assay: immunoSEQ multiplex PCR; the TCRdb copy retains only in-frame clones and omits some. The sample lists approximately 980,000 clones, around three quarters occurring once. The sequencing input was memory CD4+ T cells sorted from blood. Subset: CD45RA-negative fraction. These receptors all stem from a man aged 18 to 30 in good health.

CDR3 sequence: CAWSVRPTFYGYTF. The DNA for the CDR3 is TGTGCCTGGAGTGTACGACCCACCTTCTATGGCTACACCTTC. The chain has TRBV30 and TRBJ1-2; no clear D. From germline, CDR1 is GTSNPN and CDR2 SVGIG (reference sequence). The CDR3 spans 14 residues. Trimming shortened V by 0 bases and J by 4 bases, and 12 bases separated the two germline ends. Supplemented by reference TRBV30 and TRBJ1-2, the full variable domain reads SQTIHQWPATLVQPVGSPLSLECTVEGTSNPNLYWYRQAAGRGLQLLFYSVGIGQISSEVPQNLSASRPQDRQFILSSKKLLLSDSGFYLCAWSVRPTFYGYTFGSGTRLTVV.

The chain carries TRBV11-1 and TRBJ1-6; TRBD1 might be the D (5 bases). This CDR3 region has 14 residues. Germline CDR1 reads SGHAT; CDR2 reads FQDESV (reference sequence). V lost 2 bases and J lost 11, with 13 bases in between. CDR3 amino acids: CASSLLTGSTPLHF. The CDR3 DNA follows: TGTGCCAGCAGCTTATTAACAGGTTCGACACCCCTCCACTTT.

This rearrangement joins TRBV5-1 to TRBJ1-3; 7 nucleotides match TRBD1. The V segment lost 3 bases and the J segment 4 bases; nucleotides outside the gene matches: 7. CDR3 length equals 15 residues. Germline CDR1 SGHRS, CDR2 YFSETQ. The CDR3 DNA sequence: TGCGCCAGCAGCTACGGACAGGAGAGAGGAAACACCATATATTTT. The encoded protein is CASSYGQERGNTIYF.

The rearrangement uses TRBV5-4 and TRBJ2-2, with a weak D call TRBD1 (6 bases). Germline CDR1 reads SGHNT; CDR2 reads YYREEE (reference sequence). V lost 2 bases and J lost 2, with 10 bases in between. The CDR3 length is 15 residues. CDR3 DNA sequence: TGTGCCAGCAGCTTCCCAGGGGTTAACACCGGGGAGCTGTTTTTT. Its protein product is CASSFPGVNTGELFF.

The rearrangement joins TRBV5-6 to TRBJ2-2; D possibly corresponds to TRBD2 (5 bases). With 1 base removed from V and 6 bases from J, the gap between germline ends came to 7 bases. The CDR3 spans 13 residues. The germline V gene has CDR1 SGHDT and CDR2 YYEEEE. The CDR3 DNA sequence: TGTGCCAGCAGCTTGACGGGGTCCGGGGAGCTGTTTTTT. As protein: CASSLTGSGELFF.

The V gene is TRBV7-2, the J gene TRBJ2-1; 10 bases match TRBD1. The CDR3 has 15 residues. V lost 1 base to trimming and J lost 6 bases; unmatched junction nucleotides: 3. The germline V gene encodes CDR1 SGHTA and CDR2 FQGNSA. The CDR3 bases are TGTGCCAGCAGCTTAGGGGGACAGGGGTTCAATGAGCAGTTCTTC. It codes for CASSLGGQGFNEQFF.

The chain combines TRBV5-1 with TRBJ1-1; perhaps TRBD1 as D (5 bases). Germline V lookup: CDR1 SGHRS, CDR2 YFSETQ. Between the trimmed V and J ends, which lost 0 bases and 4 bases, there was a span of 16 bases. This CDR3 contains 16 residues. CDR3 sequence: CASSLDPAGMGTEAFF. In nucleotides, the CDR3 is TGCGCCAGCAGCTTGGATCCCGCAGGGATGGGCACTGAAGCTTTCTTT.

The chain combines TRBV5-8 with TRBJ1-5; D unclear. Trimming took 0 bases from V and 2 from J, leaving 9 bases between them. The CDR3 runs 15 residues. Germline assignment: CDR1 SGHTS and CDR2 YDEGEE. The CDR3 is CASSLVLGGNQPQHF. The CDR3 region has the DNA TGTGCCAGCAGCTTGGTTCTGGGAGGCAATCAGCCCCAGCATTTT.

CDR3: CASSLAGPSGGASKNIQYF. The DNA of the CDR3 is TGTGCCAGCAGCTTGGCCGGGCCTAGCGGGGGGGCGTCCAAAAACATTCAGTACTTC. J is TRBJ2-4 and V is TRBV5-4, with TRBD2 matching 12 bases. This CDR3 is built from 19 residues. The junction had 9 bases not matched to a gene; V was cut back by 0 bases and J by 2 bases. CDR1 and CDR2 from the germline V gene are SGHNT and YYREEE (reference sequence).

This clone occurred once. The chain carries TRBV2 and TRBJ1-2; the D gene is possibly TRBD1 (5 bases). CDR3 length equals 15 residues. V was trimmed by 6 bases and J by 0 bases, leaving 14 bases between them. Germline V lookup: CDR1 SNHLY, CDR2 FYNNEI. CDR3 in amino acids: CASRGFQTANYGYTF. The DNA for the CDR3 is TGTGCCAGCAGGGGTTTTCAGACAGCTAACTATGGCTACACCTTC. The variable domain in full, completed from reference TRBV2 and TRBJ1-2, reads EPEVTQTPSHQVTQMGQEVILRCVPISNHLYFYWYRQILGQKVEFLVSFYNNEISEKSEIFDDQFSVERPDGSNFTLKIRSTKLEDSAMYFCASRGFQTANYGYTFGSGTRLTVV.

The genes are TRBV27 and TRBJ1-5; D may be TRBD1 (6 bases). CDR1 and CDR2 from the germline V gene are MNHEY and SMNVEV (reference sequence). V lost 8 bases to trimming and J lost 8 bases, with 16 bases between them. The CDR3 is 13 residues long. This CDR3 reads CASSEGGLKPQHF. CDR3 nucleotide sequence: TGTGCCAGCTCGGAGGGGGGATTGAAGCCCCAGCATTTT.

The V and J genes are TRBV2 and TRBJ1-3; D is unclear. From germline, CDR1 is SNHLY and CDR2 FYNNEI. The V end was cut by 5 bases, the J end by 4 bases, with 12 bases between. CDR3 length: 14 residues. The CDR3 sequence: CASSSREGGNTIYF. The CDR3 DNA reads TGTGCCAGCAGTTCCCGGGAAGGAGGAAACACCATATATTTT.

In its sample, this clone was seen once. The gene calls are TRBV6-6 and TRBJ2-7; no firm D call. Deletions cut 10 bases from V and 3 bases from J, with 13 bases between. Germline V gene lookup returns CDR1 MNHNY and CDR2 SVGAGI (reference sequence). This CDR3 spans 12 amino acids. For the CDR3, the DNA is TGTGCCACCCGGTCAGACCGCTACGAGCAGTACTTC. This encodes CATRSDRYEQYF.

CDR3 DNA sequence: TGCGCCAGCACCAAAGGTCCTGCCAGCTCCTACGAGCAGTACTTC. Translating gives CASTKGPASSYEQYF. The V gene is TRBV5-1, the J gene TRBJ2-7; D gene unclear. This CDR3 is 15 amino acids long. Trimming cost V 6 bases and J 0 bases, with 16 bases left between them. CDR1 and CDR2 from the germline V gene are SGHRS and YFSETQ.

This chain uses TRBV6-5 with TRBJ2-3; 11 nucleotides agree with TRBD2. This CDR3 contains 15 residues. CDR1 is MNHEY and CDR2 is SVGAGI in the germline V gene. Trimming took 6 bases from V and 2 from J; bases not matched to a gene: 4. The CDR3 nucleotides are TGTGCCAGCAGAGATAGCGGGGGGGCCACAGATACGCAGTATTTT. Translated, it gives CASRDSGGATDTQYF.

V and J are TRBV18 and TRBJ1-1, with no clear D. V dropped 6 bases and J dropped 7 bases, with 15 bases sitting between them. The CDR3 totals 13 residues. CDR1 KGHSH and CDR2 LQKENI come from the germline V gene. The CDR3: CASSRALYDEAFF. DNA for the CDR3: TGTGCCAGCTCTAGGGCCCTCTATGATGAAGCTTTCTTT.

This rearrangement joins TRBV18 to TRBJ2-5; 9 nucleotides match TRBD2. J gave up 5 bases and V 0 bases, and 13 bases lay outside the gene matches. The germline V gene encodes CDR1 KGHSH and CDR2 LQKENI. There are 18 residues in the CDR3. CDR3 sequence: CASSPPVAGAPPLETQYF. In DNA, the CDR3 is TGTGCCAGCTCACCACCGGTAGCGGGGGCGCCCCCCCTCGAGACCCAGTACTTC.

This clone was seen a handful of times. This chain connects TRBV5-1 to TRBJ2-3, with 7 bases lining up with TRBD2. The V segment lost 4 bases and the J segment 4 bases; nucleotides outside the gene matches: 9. The germline V gene has CDR1 SGHRS and CDR2 YFSETQ. This CDR3 has 15 amino acids. This CDR3 is CASSTRTSSSDTQYF. CDR3 coding DNA: TGCGCCAGCAGCACACGGACTAGTAGCTCAGATACGCAGTATTTT.

The genes are TRBV30 and TRBJ2-5; TRBD1 aligns across 7 bases. There are 12 residues in the CDR3. The V gene's germline CDR1 is GTSNPN and CDR2 SVGIG (reference sequence). V was clipped by 2 bases and J by 7 bases; unmatched bases: 4. CDR3 in DNA: TGTGCCTGGAGTAGGGGGCTTGGGACCCAGTACTTC. Translated, it gives CAWSRGLGTQYF.

The CDR3: CASQIPPSPLHF. The CDR3 DNA sequence: TGTGCCAGTCAGATCCCCCCTTCACCCCTCCACTTT. The genes are TRBV28 and TRBJ1-6; no clear D gene. Germline loops: CDR1 MDHEN, CDR2 SYDVKM. CDR3 size: 12 residues. Trimming pared 9 bases from V and 9 bases from J, leaving 12 bases between.

The genes are TRBV11-3 and TRBJ2-7, with no clear D. The ends were cut back, 3 bases at V and 7 bases at J, with 10 bases in the middle. Germline values: CDR1 SGHNT, CDR2 YENEEA. The CDR3 is 12 residues long. Here the CDR3 DNA reads TGTGCCAGCAGCTTCGGGTCTCGAGAGCAGTACTTC. This translates into CASSFGSREQYF. Combining the CDR3 with reference TRBV11-3 and TRBJ2-7 gives the whole variable domain EAGVVQSPRYKIIEKKQPVAFWCNPISGHNTLYWYLQNLGQGPELLIRYENEEAVDDSQLPKDRFSAERLKGVDSTLKIQPAELGDSAVYLCASSFGSREQYFGPGTRLTVT.